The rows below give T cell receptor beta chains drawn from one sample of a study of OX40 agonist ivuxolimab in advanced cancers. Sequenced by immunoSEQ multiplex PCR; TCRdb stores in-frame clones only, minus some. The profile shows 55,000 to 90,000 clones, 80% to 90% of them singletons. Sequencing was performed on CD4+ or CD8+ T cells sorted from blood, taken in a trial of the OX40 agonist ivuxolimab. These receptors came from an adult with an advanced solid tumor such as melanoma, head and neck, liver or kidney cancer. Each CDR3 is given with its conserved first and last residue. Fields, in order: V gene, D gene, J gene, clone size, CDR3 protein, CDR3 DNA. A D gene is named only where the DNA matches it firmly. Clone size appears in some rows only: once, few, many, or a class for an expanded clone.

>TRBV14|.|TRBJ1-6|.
CASSQEWSSPLHF
TGTGCCAGCAGCCAAGAGTGGAGTTCACCCCTCCACTTT
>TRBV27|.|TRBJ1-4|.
CASSSPSRGFNEKLFF
TGTGCCAGCAGTTCACCTTCGAGGGGGTTTAATGAAAAACTGTTTTTT
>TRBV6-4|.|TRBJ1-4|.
CASSLRVSGEKLFF
TGTGCCAGCAGCCTCAGGGTGAGTGGGGAAAAACTGTTTTTT
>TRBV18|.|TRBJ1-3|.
CASSPGRQAGNTIYF
TGTGCCAGCTCACCCGGACGGCAGGCTGGAAACACCATATATTTT
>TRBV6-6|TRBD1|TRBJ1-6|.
CASRGGQGGTPLHF
TGTGCCAGCAGAGGGGGACAGGGTGGGACACCCCTCCACTTT
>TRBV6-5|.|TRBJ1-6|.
CASSYRDLLPLHF
TGTGCCAGCAGTTACCGGGACTTACTGCCCCTCCACTTT
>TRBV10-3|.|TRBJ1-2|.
CAIKGDRHINYGYTF
TGTGCCATCAAGGGTGACAGACACATTAACTATGGCTACACCTTC
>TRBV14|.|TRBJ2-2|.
CASSQDRSRGGTGELFF
TGTGCCAGCAGCCAAGATCGCTCCAGGGGTGGCACCGGGGAGCTGTTTTTT
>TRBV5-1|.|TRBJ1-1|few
CASSFPVGEAFF
TGCGCCAGCAGCTTCCCCGTGGGTGAAGCTTTCTTT
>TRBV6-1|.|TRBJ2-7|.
CAGEGQPYEQYF
TGTGCCGGGGAGGGACAACCCTACGAGCAGTACTTC
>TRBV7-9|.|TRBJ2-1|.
CASSRGTGYNEQFF
TGTGCCAGCAGCCGCGGGACGGGGTACAATGAGCAGTTCTTC
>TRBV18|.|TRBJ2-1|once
CASSPGTYNEQFF
TGTGCCAGCTCACCCGGCACCTACAATGAGCAGTTCTTC
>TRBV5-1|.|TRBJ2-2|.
CASSRDLFGELFF
TGCGCCAGCAGTAGGGATCTCTTCGGGGAGCTGTTTTTT
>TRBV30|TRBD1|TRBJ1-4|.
CAWIRQGNNEKLFF
TGTGCCTGGATTAGACAGGGGAATAATGAAAAACTGTTTTTT
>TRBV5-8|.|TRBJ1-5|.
CASSLERQLQGNQPQHF
TGTGCCAGCAGCTTGGAGAGACAGTTGCAAGGCAATCAGCCCCAGCATTTT
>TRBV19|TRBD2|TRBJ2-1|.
CASSIFGGAGEQFF
TGTGCCAGTAGTATTTTCGGGGGGGCTGGTGAGCAGTTCTTC
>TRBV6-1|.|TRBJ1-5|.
CASSERWATLTNQPQHF
TGTGCCAGCAGTGAACGCTGGGCTACATTAACGAATCAGCCCCAGCATTTT
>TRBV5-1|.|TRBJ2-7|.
CASSLGAQGAAYEQYF
TGCGCCAGCAGCTTGGGGGCACAGGGAGCGGCCTACGAGCAGTACTTC
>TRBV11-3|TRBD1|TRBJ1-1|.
CASSSVTGRTEAFF
TGTGCCAGCAGCTCGGTGACAGGGAGGACTGAAGCTTTCTTT
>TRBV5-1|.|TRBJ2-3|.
CASFLSASTDTQYF
TGCGCCAGCTTCCTTAGCGCTAGCACAGATACGCAGTATTTT
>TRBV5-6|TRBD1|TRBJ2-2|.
CASSLRQGDTGELFF
TGTGCCAGCAGCTTGAGACAGGGAGACACCGGGGAGCTGTTTTTT
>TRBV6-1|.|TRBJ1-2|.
CASSERASAAGYTF
TGTGCCAGCAGTGAAAGGGCGTCCGCGGCTGGCTACACCTTC
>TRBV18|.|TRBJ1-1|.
CASSAGSNTEAFF
TGTGCCAGCTCGGCCGGGTCGAACACTGAAGCTTTCTTT
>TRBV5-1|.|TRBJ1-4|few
CASSLTVLGTNEKLFF
TGCGCCAGCAGCTTGACGGTTTTGGGGACTAATGAAAAACTGTTTTTT
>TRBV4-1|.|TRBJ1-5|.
CASSQALRTQVNPTTEPQHF
TGCGCCAGCAGCCAAGCCCTTAGAACACAGGTCAATCCAACAACGGAGCCCCAGCATTTT
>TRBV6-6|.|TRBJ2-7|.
CASSSQNQGGEQYF
TGTGCCAGCAGTTCGCAGAACCAGGGCGGCGAGCAGTACTTC
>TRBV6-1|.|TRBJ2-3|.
CASSRTADTQYF
TGTGCCAGCAGTCGCACTGCAGATACGCAGTATTTT
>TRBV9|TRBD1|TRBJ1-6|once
CASSVGQGMGNSPLHF
TGTGCCAGCAGCGTGGGACAGGGGATGGGGAATTCACCCCTCCACTTT
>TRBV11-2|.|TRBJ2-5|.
CASSLDFDREETQYF
TGTGCCAGCAGCTTAGATTTTGACAGAGAAGAGACCCAGTACTTC
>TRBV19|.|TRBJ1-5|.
CASSMGVNQPQHF
TGTGCCAGTAGTATGGGGGTTAATCAGCCCCAGCATTTT
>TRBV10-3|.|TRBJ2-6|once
CAISETGANVLTF
TGTGCCATCAGCGAGACTGGGGCCAACGTCCTGACTTTC
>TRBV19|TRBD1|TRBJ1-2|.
CASSRSGGFNYGYTF
TGTGCCAGTAGTCGGTCAGGGGGCTTTAACTATGGCTACACCTTC
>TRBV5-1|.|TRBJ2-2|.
CASSWATGELFF
TGCGCCAGCAGCTGGGCCACCGGGGAGCTGTTTTTT
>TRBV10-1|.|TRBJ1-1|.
CASSEWRGIDTEAFF
TGCGCCAGCAGTGAATGGAGGGGTATAGACACTGAAGCTTTCTTT
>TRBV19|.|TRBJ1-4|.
CASSMGGGEKLFF
TGTGCCAGTAGTATGGGAGGTGGGGAAAAACTGTTTTTT
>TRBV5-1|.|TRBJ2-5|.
CASSSSGGSVRETQYF
TGCGCCAGCAGCTCCTCAGGGGGGAGTGTTCGAGAGACCCAGTACTTC
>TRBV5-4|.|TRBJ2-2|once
CASSRENTGELFF
TGTGCCAGCAGCAGGGAGAACACCGGGGAGCTGTTTTTT
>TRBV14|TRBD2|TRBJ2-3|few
CASSQALAGGTQYF
TGTGCCAGCAGCCAAGCACTAGCGGGGGGAACGCAGTATTTT
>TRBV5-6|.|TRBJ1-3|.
CASSLGGPDFSGNTIYF
TGTGCCAGCAGCTTGGGAGGTCCGGACTTCTCTGGAAACACCATATATTTT
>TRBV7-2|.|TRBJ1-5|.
CASSLARTLNQPQHF
TGTGCCAGCAGCTTAGCTCGGACACTTAATCAGCCCCAGCATTTT
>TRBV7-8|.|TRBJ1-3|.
CASSLGVERSGNTIYF
TGTGCCAGCAGCTTAGGGGTCGAACGCTCTGGAAACACCATATATTTT
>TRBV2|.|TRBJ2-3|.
CASSKPGTDTQYF
TGTGCCAGCAGTAAACCAGGGACAGATACGCAGTATTTT
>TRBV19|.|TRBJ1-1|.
CASSVQGTNTEAFF
TGTGCCAGTAGTGTACAGGGTACGAACACTGAAGCTTTCTTT
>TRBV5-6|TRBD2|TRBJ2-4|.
CASSLGAGDPKNIQYF
TGTGCCAGCAGCTTGGGGGCGGGGGACCCGAAAAACATTCAGTACTTC
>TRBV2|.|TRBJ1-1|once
CASSEKGFYTEAFF
TGTGCCAGCAGTGAGAAGGGTTTCTACACTGAAGCTTTCTTT
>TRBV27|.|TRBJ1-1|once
CAETRDGGAEAFF
TGTGCCGAAACCCGGGATGGGGGGGCTGAAGCTTTCTTT
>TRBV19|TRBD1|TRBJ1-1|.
CASTPYPPGGNTEAFF
TGTGCCAGTACACCCTACCCCCCAGGGGGTAACACTGAAGCTTTCTTT
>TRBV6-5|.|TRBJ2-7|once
CASSYSIQGEQYF
TGTGCCAGCAGTTACTCGATCCAAGGCGAGCAGTACTTC
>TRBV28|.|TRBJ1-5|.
CASSLGPSNQPQHF
TGTGCCAGCAGTTTAGGCCCTAGCAATCAGCCCCAGCATTTT
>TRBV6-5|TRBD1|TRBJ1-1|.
CASSYGDRMVSEAFF
TGTGCCAGCAGTTACGGGGACAGAATGGTGTCTGAAGCTTTCTTT
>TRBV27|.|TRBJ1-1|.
CASSLRYREAANTEAFF
TGTGCCAGCAGTTTACGTTACAGGGAGGCGGCGAACACTGAAGCTTTCTTT
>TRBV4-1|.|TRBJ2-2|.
CASSQDKIFTGELFF
TGCGCCAGCAGCCAAGATAAAATTTTCACCGGGGAGCTGTTTTTT
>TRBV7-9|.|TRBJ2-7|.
CASSRPDSLDYEQYF
TGTGCCAGCAGCCGCCCCGACAGTCTGGACTACGAGCAGTACTTC